This record looks at one T cell receptor (beta chain) sequence and its context. The data originate from a study of blood T cell repertoires in COVID-19. Whole-study context: Spain, Italy and the United States supplied samples that represented acute and convalescent COVID-19. The cDNA or gDNA used as material had been derived from T cells, B-cell-depleted T cells, or PBMCs.

Residents of about two dozen US areas, aged roughly 18 to 95 years, made up the participants. The V end was cut by 5 bases, the J end by 3 bases, with 9 bases between. CDR1 and CDR2 (germline): SGHRS, YFSETQ. CDR3 length: 12 amino acids. How the authors handled the data: Scientists estimated how many nucleated cells there were by amplifying reference gene primers. The repertoire was sequenced with immunoSEQ multiplex PCR; TCRdb's copy has only in-frame clones and lacks some. The V and J calls and clone size come from that table; D and trimming were worked out from the DNA. The profile shows fewer than 250,000 clones, roughly 90% of them singletons.

The rearrangement links TRBV5-1 to TRBJ2-7, with a tentative D call TRBD2 (5 bases). This TCR derives from a woman aged 30 to 39 with acute COVID-19. The specimen was PBMCs or T cells enriched from blood (not recorded which). CDR3 protein: CASRGSGYEQYF. The CDR3 region has the DNA TGCGCCAGCAGGGGGAGTGGCTACGAGCAGTACTTC. Together with reference TRBV5-1 and TRBJ2-7, the CDR3 gives the full variable domain: KAGVTQTPRYLIKTRGQQVTLSCSPISGHRSVSWYQQTPGQGLQFLFEYFSETQRNKGNFPGRFSGRQFSNSRSEMNVSTLELGDSALYLCASRGSGYEQYFGPGTRLTVT.